Below, 18 T cell receptor beta chains from the same sample are listed, as sequenced in a study of blood T cells in healthy people across ages. A sample-barcoded 5' primer and a J-beta primer mix were used in a second PCR of roughly 6 to 11 cycles. A single record per CDR3 protein comes from TCRdb applying MiXCR to the 5' RACE reads. The sample carries under 2 million distinct CDR3 sequences, roughly 32% recorded once. Material for sequencing was blood. Source of these receptors: a woman aged 25 to 39 in good health.

This clonotype has ten or more counts. V gene TRBV3-1 combines with J gene TRBJ2-7, with D unresolved. The V end was cut by 6 bases, the J end by 5 bases, with 8 bases between. CDR1 LGHDT and CDR2 YNNKEL come from the germline V gene (reference sequence). The CDR3 runs to 11 residues. The CDR3 nucleotides are TGTGCCAGCAGAGATATAAACGAGCAGTACTTC. This translates into CASRDINEQYF.

The chain recombines TRBV27 with TRBJ2-6; 8 bases align to TRBD1. The J segment lost 0 bases and the V segment lost 2 bases, leaving 12 bases of the junction unmatched. This CDR3 contains 20 residues. Looked up from germline, CDR1 is MNHEY and CDR2 is SMNVEV (reference sequence). The CDR3 protein is CASSLRDPGQVPSGANVLTF. The DNA for the CDR3 is TGTGCCAGCAGTTTAAGGGATCCGGGACAGGTCCCCTCTGGGGCCAACGTCCTGACTTTC. Based on the CDR3 plus reference TRBV27 and TRBJ2-6, the full variable domain is EAQVTQNPRYLITVTGKKLTVTCSQNMNHEYMSWYRQDPGLGLRQIYYSMNVEVTDKGDVPEGYKVSRKEKRNFPLILESPSPNQTSLYFCASSLRDPGQVPSGANVLTFGAGSRLTVL.

The V and J genes are TRBV5-1 and TRBJ2-5, with TRBD2 matching over 8 bases. Matching the DNA end better, TRBJ2-7 makes the J call doubtful. This CDR3 has 17 amino acids. The germline gives CDR1 SGHRS, CDR2 YFSETQ. The CDR3 here is CASSLALAGGGPYEQYF. CDR3 in DNA: TGCGCCAGCAGCTTGGCGTTGGCGGGAGGAGGGCCCTACGAGCAGTACTTC.

On this clonotype: This may stem from a read error, because a much larger clone lies one nucleotide away. The chain employs TRBV27 and TRBJ2-6; D call uncertain. This CDR3 comprises 16 residues. Germline lookup yields CDR1 MNHEY and CDR2 SMNVEV (reference sequence). The V end was cut by 3 bases, the J end by 6 bases, with 15 bases between. CDR3 amino acids: CASSFTVNPEANVLTF. The CDR3 DNA is TGTGCCAGCAGTTTTACGGTAAACCCTGAGGCCAACGTCCTGACTTTC.

This clonotype was recorded a few times. The rearrangement links TRBV5-1 to TRBJ2-7; D ambiguous. The CDR3 spans 14 residues. V was clipped by 0 bases and J by 0 bases, with 7 bases between them. Germline V gene data show CDR1 as SGHRS and CDR2 as YFSETQ. The CDR3, as DNA: TGCGCCAGCAGCTTGGACCACGGCTCCTACGAGCAGTACTTC. Translating gives CASSLDHGSYEQYF.

The chain uses TRBV4-2 and TRBJ1-5; 7 nucleotides line up with TRBD1. Germline-derived CDR1 and CDR2 are LGHNA and YNFKEQ. There are 15 residues in the CDR3. V lost 3 bases and J lost 6; bases outside the gene matches: 8. CDR3 residues: CASSHPDREGQPQHF. The DNA for the CDR3 is TGTGCCAGCAGCCACCCAGACAGGGAAGGTCAGCCCCAGCATTTT.

This rearrangement joins TRBV9 to TRBJ2-3, with D perhaps TRBD1 (5 bases). V lost 1 base and J 0 bases, leaving 12 bases between the germline ends. Germline CDR1 reads SGDLS; CDR2 reads YYNGEE. This CDR3 is 16 amino acids long. CDR3 nucleotide sequence: TGTGCCAGCAGCGTACCCAGGGATTCTAGCACAGATACGCAGTATTTT. This encodes CASSVPRDSSTDTQYF.

The chain links TRBV15 to TRBJ2-7, with D possibly TRBD2 on 5 matching bases. From germline, CDR1 is LNHNV and CDR2 YYDKDF (reference sequence). Trimming shortened V by 3 bases and J by 3 bases, and 12 bases separated the two germline ends. The CDR3 sequence is 14 residues long. The CDR3 coding sequence is TGTGCCACCAGCAGTACCCGTGGGAGCTACGAGCAGTACTTC. It encodes CATSSTRGSYEQYF. Together with reference TRBV15 and TRBJ2-7, the CDR3 gives the full variable domain: DAMVIQNPRYQVTQFGKPVTLSCSQTLNHNVMYWYQQKSSQAPKLLFHYYDKDFNNEADTPDNFQSRRPNTSFCFLDIRSPGLGDTAMYLCATSSTRGSYEQYFGPGTRLTVT.

The DNA of the CDR3 is TGTGCCAGCAGTGACCCAACCTCCTCACAGGGAACGGACGAGCAGTACTTC. It codes for CASSDPTSSQGTDEQYF. This rearrangement joins TRBV25-1 to TRBJ2-7, with D possibly TRBD1 on 6 matching bases. V was pared by 3 bases and J by 5 bases, with 23 bases between. CDR1 is MGHDK, CDR2 SYGVNS, per germline. The CDR3 contains 17 residues.

The chain combines TRBV20-1 with TRBJ2-1; the D is unclear. Germline loops: CDR1 DFQATT, CDR2 SNEGSKA (reference sequence). Trimming took 4 bases from V and 4 from J, leaving 11 bases between them. The CDR3 is made up of 13 amino acids. Here the CDR3 reads CSAKELPYNEQFF. The CDR3 coding sequence is TGCAGTGCTAAGGAACTTCCGTACAATGAGCAGTTCTTC.

There are a few counts of this clonotype. The gene calls are TRBV9 and TRBJ2-1; 8 nucleotides match TRBD2. From germline, CDR1 is SGDLS and CDR2 YYNGEE. Trimming removed 0 bases from V and 6 bases from J; junction bases left unmatched: 5. This CDR3 is built from 15 residues. The DNA of the CDR3 is TGTGCCAGCAGCGTAGCGGGGGGGCTGGTCAATGAGCAGTTCTTC. This codes for CASSVAGGLVNEQFF. Combining the CDR3 with reference TRBV9 and TRBJ2-1 gives the whole variable domain DSGVTQTPKHLITATGQRVTLRCSPRSGDLSVYWYQQSLDQGLQFLIQYYNGEERAKGNILERFSAQQFPDLHSELNLSSLELGDSALYFCASSVAGGLVNEQFFGPGTRLTVL.

Comment on this clonotype: A much larger clonotype is one base distant, so this may be a read error. The gene calls are TRBV20-1 and TRBJ2-7, with D possibly matching TRBD2 (5 bases). The CDR3 runs to 15 residues. CDR1 and CDR2 (germline): DFQATT, SNEGSKA (reference sequence). V gave up 0 bases and J gave up 0 bases, with 12 bases separating them. The CDR3 DNA follows: TGCAGTGCTAGAGATTTTGGAGGCAACTCCTACGAGCAGTACTTC. Translation: CSARDFGGNSYEQYF.

The V call is TRBV4-1, the J call TRBJ2-5; 10 bases align to TRBD1. The germline CDR1 and CDR2 sequences are MGHRA and YSYEKL. The J segment lost 4 bases and the V segment lost 4 bases, leaving 3 bases of the junction unmatched. There are 14 residues in the CDR3. The CDR3 DNA reads as TGCGCCAGCAGCCGGTGGGACAGGGGAGAGACCCAGTACTTC. Protein product: CASSRWDRGETQYF.

This clonotype was seen at least ten times. The chain has TRBV29-1 and TRBJ2-3; TRBD1 agrees at 7 bases. The ends lost 6 bases at V and 1 base at J; junction bases unmatched: 7. Germline loops: CDR1 SQVTM, CDR2 ANQGSEA. The CDR3 is 14 amino acids. Here the CDR3 DNA reads TGCAGCGTAGCAGGGGGTGTGGGCACAGATACGCAGTATTTT. It codes for CSVAGGVGTDTQYF.

The genes are TRBV5-1 and TRBJ2-7, with a weak D call TRBD1 (5 bases). This CDR3 comprises 14 residues. CDR1 and CDR2 (germline): SGHRS, YFSETQ. V lost 5 bases to trimming and J lost 1 base, with 13 bases between them. The CDR3 DNA sequence: TGCGCCAGCAGTTACAGGAGTGGGTCCTACGAGCAGTACTTC. It encodes CASSYRSGSYEQYF.

The table lists this clonotype with a count of one. The rearrangement links TRBV9 to TRBJ2-1; 8 nucleotides align to TRBD2. J gave up 2 bases and V 1 base, and 5 bases lay outside the gene matches. The CDR3 sequence is 16 residues long. Germline V CDR1 and CDR2: SGDLS, YYNGEE. CDR3 bases: TGTGCCAGCAGCGTAAGCGGGAGAAGTACCTACAATGAGCAGTTCTTC. It specifies CASSVSGRSTYNEQFF.

This chain connects TRBV6-2 or TRBV6-3 to TRBJ2-5; D remains ambiguous. The CDR3 length is 17 residues. In germline, CDR1 is MNHEY, CDR2 SVGEGT. Trimming cost V 2 bases and J 0 bases, with 16 bases left between them. The CDR3: CASSYNIGFGDQETQYF. CDR3 DNA: TGTGCCAGCAGTTACAATATCGGATTCGGTGACCAAGAGACCCAGTACTTC.

Concerning this clonotype itself: Relative to the germline gene, one junction end is altered; a read error may explain this. The chain carries TRBV7-6 and TRBJ2-3, with D possibly matching TRBD2 (5 bases). Germline assignment: CDR1 SGHVS and CDR2 FNYEAQ. There are 15 residues in the CDR3. CDR3 amino acids: CACSLIGDGTDTQYF. DNA for the CDR3: TGTGCCTGCAGCTTAATCGGGGATGGCACAGATACGCAGTATTTT. Combining the CDR3 with reference TRBV7-6 and TRBJ2-3 gives the whole variable domain GAGVSQSPRYKVTKRGQDVALRCDPISGHVSLYWYRQALGQGPEFLTYFNYEAQQDKSGLPNDRFSAERPEGSISTLTIQRTEQRDSAMYRCACSLIGDGTDTQYFGPGTRLTVL.